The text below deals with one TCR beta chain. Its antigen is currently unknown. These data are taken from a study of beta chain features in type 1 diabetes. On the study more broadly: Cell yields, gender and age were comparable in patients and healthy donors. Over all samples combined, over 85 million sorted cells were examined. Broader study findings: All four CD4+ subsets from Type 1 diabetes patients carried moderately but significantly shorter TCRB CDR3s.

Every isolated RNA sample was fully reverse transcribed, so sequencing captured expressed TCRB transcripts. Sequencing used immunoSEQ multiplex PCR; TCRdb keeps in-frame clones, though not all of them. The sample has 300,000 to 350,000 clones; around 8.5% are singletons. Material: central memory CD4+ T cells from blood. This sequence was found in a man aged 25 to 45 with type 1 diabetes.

The CDR3 is CASSFAHNNQPQHF. The DNA of the CDR3 is TGTGCCAGCAGCTTTGCTCACAACAATCAGCCCCAGCATTTT. This rearrangement joins TRBV7-2 to TRBJ1-5, with D hard to call. The CDR3 is made up of 14 amino acids. CDR1 is SGHTA, CDR2 FQGNSA, per germline. V lost 3 bases and J lost 3, with 9 bases in between.